The next 8 T cell receptor beta chains were all read from a single sample in a study of OX40 agonist ivuxolimab in advanced cancers. Libraries were prepared by immunoSEQ multiplex PCR; TCRdb keeps only in-frame clonotypes and omits some of them. This table holds 50,000 to 70,000 clones, 85% to 90% found once. The sequencing used CD4+ or CD8+ T cells sorted from blood, collected in a trial of the OX40 agonist ivuxolimab. The receptor source for this set is an adult with an advanced solid tumor such as melanoma, head and neck, liver or kidney cancer.

The chain links TRBV11-2 to TRBJ2-2; D remains unclear. The V and J ends lost 6 bases and 0 bases respectively, with 23 bases between them. The CDR3 is 19 residues long. The V gene's germline CDR1 is SGHAT and CDR2 FQNNGV. The CDR3 DNA is TGTGCCAGCAGTGGGCTTGCCCTGGAGCGCGACGCGAACACCGGGGAGCTGTTTTTT. The encoded protein is CASSGLALERDANTGELFF.

With respect to this clone: A much larger clone is a single base away; this may be a read error. Other DNA sequences in the sample encode the same CDR3. This chain uses TRBV11-2 with TRBJ2-7; weak D call: TRBD2 (6 bases). The germline V gene has CDR1 SGHAT and CDR2 FQNNGV. V shed 2 bases and J shed 2 bases, with 19 bases lying between them. CDR3 size: 17 residues. The CDR3 DNA reads TGTGCCAGCAGCTTATTACCCCCCGGGGAGGACGCCTACGAGCAGTACTTC. As protein: CASSLLPPGEDAYEQYF.

The chain recombines TRBV13 with TRBJ2-3; 8 nucleotides match TRBD2. This CDR3 has 15 residues. Trimming took 5 bases from V and 0 from J; bases not matched to a gene: 4. Per the germline V gene, CDR1 is PRHDT and CDR2 is FYEKMQ (reference sequence). This CDR3 reads CASSGSGASTDTQYF. CDR3 DNA: TGTGCCAGCAGCGGTAGCGGGGCGAGCACAGATACGCAGTATTTT.

The V and J genes are TRBV5-1 and TRBJ2-7; D might be TRBD2 (6 bases). The germline V and J ends were trimmed by 0 bases and 2 bases, with 15 bases remaining between them. Germline V lookup: CDR1 SGHRS, CDR2 YFSETQ. The CDR3 has 16 amino acids. CDR3 sequence (DNA): TGCGCCAGCAGCTTGGAGGGACTCCCACTCCCCTACGAGCAGTACTTC. Protein product: CASSLEGLPLPYEQYF.

Worth noting for this clone: At one boundary the junction diverges from the germline segment, which might be a read error. J is TRBJ2-7 and V is TRBV7-9; TRBD2 agrees at 8 bases. Looked up from germline, CDR1 is SEHNR and CDR2 is FQNEAQ (reference sequence). This CDR3 contains 15 residues. This CDR3 reads CASSRGTSFSHEQYF. DNA for the CDR3: TGTGCCAGCAGCCGAGGGACTAGTTTCTCCCACGAGCAGTACTTC.

The chain recombines TRBV27 with TRBJ2-3; 15 bases agree with TRBD2. The V gene's germline CDR1 is MNHEY and CDR2 SMNVEV (reference sequence). The CDR3 is 18 residues long. V shed 4 bases and J 1 base; nucleotides not matched to a gene: 6. The chain's CDR3 is CASSSGLAGGPRTDTQYF. The CDR3 DNA is TGTGCCAGCAGTTCCGGACTAGCGGGAGGGCCCCGCACAGATACGCAGTATTTT.

The V gene is TRBV27, the J gene TRBJ2-7, with D perhaps TRBD1 (6 bases). V was cut by 4 bases and J by 4 bases, with 14 bases left in between. CDR1 and CDR2 (germline): MNHEY, SMNVEV (reference sequence). The CDR3 sequence is 14 residues long. The DNA for the CDR3 is TGTGCCAGCAGTTACCAACAGGGTTTGTACGAGCAGTACTTC. Protein sequence: CASSYQQGLYEQYF.

The V gene is TRBV9, the J gene TRBJ1-3; D is ambiguous. Trimming took off 0 bases at V and 2 bases at J, with 6 bases between the two ends. The germline gives CDR1 SGDLS, CDR2 YYNGEE. There are 14 residues in the CDR3. CDR3 sequence reads: CASSVVGAGNTIYF. The CDR3 nucleotides are TGTGCCAGCAGCGTAGTCGGGGCTGGAAACACCATATATTTT.